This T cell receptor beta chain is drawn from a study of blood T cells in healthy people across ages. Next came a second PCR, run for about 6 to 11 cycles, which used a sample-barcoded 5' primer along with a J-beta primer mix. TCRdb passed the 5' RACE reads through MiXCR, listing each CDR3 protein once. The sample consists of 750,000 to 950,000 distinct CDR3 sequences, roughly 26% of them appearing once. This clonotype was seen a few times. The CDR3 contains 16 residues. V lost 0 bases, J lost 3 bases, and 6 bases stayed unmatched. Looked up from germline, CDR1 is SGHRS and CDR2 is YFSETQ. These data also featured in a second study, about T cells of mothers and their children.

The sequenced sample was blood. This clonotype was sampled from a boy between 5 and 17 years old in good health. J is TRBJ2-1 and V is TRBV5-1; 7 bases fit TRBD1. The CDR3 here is CASSLDRAGGYNEQFF. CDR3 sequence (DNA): TGCGCCAGCAGCTTGGATAGGGCAGGGGGCTACAATGAGCAGTTCTTC.